Listed below are T cell receptor beta chains from one sample, sequenced in a study of blood T cell repertoires in COVID-19. Profiled with immunoSEQ multiplex PCR; TCRdb holds only in-frame clones, not every one. The sample holds over 300,000 clones, 83% seen once. Sequenced: peripheral blood. The source is a woman aged 45-59 years with acute or convalescent COVID-19. The CDR3 runs from the conserved cysteine through the conserved F or W. Each record gives: CDR3 protein, CDR3 DNA, J gene, D gene, clone size, V gene. A D gene is named only where the DNA matches it firmly. For some rows the clone size is stated as once, few or many, or as a class when expanded; others skip it.

CASSSNQGTRSGYTF | TGTGCCAGCAGCTCGAACCAGGGGACTAGGTCAGGCTACACCTTC | TRBJ1-2 | . | . | TRBV7-2
CASSSPQGGEKLFF | TGTGCCAGCAGCTCACCACAGGGCGGGGAAAAACTGTTTTTT | TRBJ1-4 | . | . | TRBV7-2
CASSPYSGQDFGYTF | TGCGCCAGCAGTCCCTATTCGGGACAGGATTTTGGCTACACCTTC | TRBJ1-2 | TRBD1 | . | TRBV4-1
CASSPSRAGSYNEQFF | TGTGCCAGCTCACCTTCCCGGGCGGGATCCTACAATGAGCAGTTCTTC | TRBJ2-1 | . | . | TRBV18
CASSLEQEPYGYTF | TGCGCCAGCAGCTTGGAGCAGGAACCCTATGGCTACACCTTC | TRBJ1-2 | . | few | TRBV5-1
CASSSGHYYEQYF | TGTGCCAGCAGCTCTGGACACTACTACGAGCAGTACTTC | TRBJ2-7 | . | . | TRBV5-6
CATSRDAGVNTEAFF | TGTGCCACCAGCAGAGATGCAGGGGTGAACACTGAAGCTTTCTTT | TRBJ1-1 | . | . | TRBV15
CASSQGELAANEKLFF | TGTGCCAGCAGCCAAGGGGAGTTGGCGGCTAATGAAAAACTGTTTTTT | TRBJ1-4 | . | . | TRBV3-1/TRBV3-2
CASSLQGDNYGYTF | TGTGCCAGCAGTTTACAGGGGGATAACTATGGCTACACCTTC | TRBJ1-2 | TRBD1 | . | TRBV28
CASSITATNEKLFF | TGTGCCAGTAGTATTACTGCAACTAATGAAAAACTGTTTTTT | TRBJ1-4 | . | . | TRBV19
CASSLNRQDTQYF | TGTGCCAGCAGCTTGAACAGGCAAGATACGCAGTATTTT | TRBJ2-3 | . | . | TRBV5-4
CATSGPGQGDYGYTF | TGTGCCACCAGTGGCCCGGGACAGGGAGACTATGGCTACACCTTC | TRBJ1-2 | TRBD1 | . | TRBV24-1
CSVEKSGGTEAFF | TGCAGCGTTGAAAAAAGCGGGGGGACTGAAGCTTTCTTT | TRBJ1-1 | . | . | TRBV29-1
CASSKTPRDTSGEKLFF | TGTGCCAGCAGCAAAACGCCCCGGGACACCTCCGGCGAAAAACTGTTTTTT | TRBJ1-4 | . | . | TRBV21-1
CASSINHRGRGSPLHF | TGTGCCAGTAGTATAAACCACAGGGGAAGGGGTTCACCCCTCCACTTT | TRBJ1-6 | TRBD1 | . | TRBV19
CASSVQGAGNTIYF | TGTGCCAGCAGCGTACAGGGGGCTGGAAACACCATATATTTT | TRBJ1-3 | TRBD1 | . | TRBV9
CASTEVNQPQHF | TGTGCCAGCACAGAGGTTAATCAGCCCCAGCATTTT | TRBJ1-5 | . | . | TRBV2
CAGSTIASGGNEQFF | TGTGCCGGCAGCACGATCGCCTCCGGGGGCAATGAGCAGTTCTTC | TRBJ2-1 | . | . | TRBV7-2
CASSELRNTIYF | TGTGCCAGCAGTGAATTGCGGAACACCATATATTTT | TRBJ1-3 | . | . | TRBV6-1
CASGSDRDLGFTF | TGTGCTAGTGGGTCGGACAGGGACCTCGGGTTCACCTTC | TRBJ1-2 | TRBD1 | . | TRBV12-5
CASSQQQGATQYF | TGTGCCAGCAGCCAGCAACAGGGAGCGACCCAGTACTTC | TRBJ2-5 | . | . | TRBV14
CASSQAATGDEQFF | TGCGCCAGCAGCCAAGCGGCGACAGGGGATGAGCAGTTCTTC | TRBJ2-1 | TRBD1 | . | TRBV4-1
CASRGTGVNSPLHF | TGTGCCAGCAGGGGGACAGGGGTTAATTCACCCCTCCACTTT | TRBJ1-6 | TRBD1 | few | TRBV2
CASSGAGDNSPLHF | TGTGCCAGCAGTGGGGCAGGGGATAATTCACCCCTCCACTTT | TRBJ1-6 | . | . | TRBV2
CASSYRYNQPQHF | TGTGCCAGCAGCTACAGGTACAATCAGCCCCAGCATTTT | TRBJ1-5 | . | . | TRBV7-2
CASSSVGADTQYF | TGCGCCAGCAGCTCGGTTGGAGCGGATACGCAGTATTTT | TRBJ2-3 | . | . | TRBV5-1
CASSWYTGSSKETQYF | TGTGCCAGCAGTTGGTATACCGGTTCCTCGAAAGAGACCCAGTACTTC | TRBJ2-5 | . | . | TRBV6-5
CASRPGLSSGNTIYF | TGTGCCAGCAGGCCGGGACTGAGCTCTGGAAACACCATATATTTT | TRBJ1-3 | . | . | TRBV27
CASSDPDISGRGPTYEQYF | TGTGCCAGCAGCGACCCCGACATTAGCGGGAGGGGACCAACCTACGAGCAGTACTTC | TRBJ2-7 | . | . | TRBV21-1
CASSERQGGYGELFF | TGTGCCAGCAGTGAACGACAGGGAGGTTACGGGGAGCTGTTTTTT | TRBJ2-2 | . | . | TRBV2
CSGYYNEQFF | TGCAGCGGCTATTACAATGAGCAGTTCTTC | TRBJ2-1 | . | . | TRBV29-1
CASSLAGDTDTQYF | TGCGCCAGCAGCTTAGCGGGCGACACAGATACGCAGTATTTT | TRBJ2-3 | . | . | TRBV5-1
CASGWADNEQYF | TGTGCTAGTGGTTGGGCAGACAACGAGCAGTACTTC | TRBJ2-7 | . | . | TRBV12-5
CASSGRQGATNEKLFF | TGTGCCAGCAGCGGCCGACAGGGTGCAACTAATGAAAAACTGTTTTTT | TRBJ1-4 | TRBD1 | . | TRBV7-2
CASSFLQGPVETQYF | TGTGCCAGCAGTTTCTTACAGGGGCCCGTAGAGACCCAGTACTTC | TRBJ2-5 | TRBD1 | . | TRBV27
CASKGGYEQYF | TGCGCCAGCAAAGGCGGCTACGAGCAGTACTTC | TRBJ2-7 | . | . | TRBV5-1
CASRGMMLAGGYNEQFF | TGTGCCAGCAGGGGGATGATGCTAGCGGGAGGGTACAATGAGCAGTTCTTC | TRBJ2-1 | TRBD2 | . | TRBV5-6
CASSYSSVNTEAFF | TGTGCCAGCAGTTACTCTTCGGTGAACACTGAAGCTTTCTTT | TRBJ1-1 | . | . | TRBV6-6
CASSSRTSGSYNEQFF | TGTGCCAGCAGCTCGAGGACTAGCGGTAGCTACAATGAGCAGTTCTTC | TRBJ2-1 | TRBD2 | . | TRBV7-9
CASSLLAGGETQYF | TGTGCCAGCAGCTTACTTGCAGGGGGGGAGACCCAGTACTTC | TRBJ2-5 | . | . | TRBV7-2
CASSQGLVGLTNTEAFF | TGTGCCAGCAGCCAAGGACTGGTAGGACTTACGAACACTGAAGCTTTCTTT | TRBJ1-1 | . | . | TRBV3-1/TRBV3-2
CASSPASGGSYNEQFF | TGTGCCAGCTCACCGGCTAGCGGAGGCTCCTACAATGAGCAGTTCTTC | TRBJ2-1 | TRBD2 | . | TRBV18
CASSRSSGGADTQYF | TGTGCCAGCAGCCGAAGCAGCGGGGGGGCAGATACGCAGTATTTT | TRBJ2-3 | TRBD2 | once | TRBV2
CASSLDGGGGTDTQYF | TGCGCCAGCAGCTTGGATGGCGGGGGGGGCACAGATACGCAGTATTTT | TRBJ2-3 | TRBD2 | . | TRBV5-1
CASSPRSQGYAEAFF | TGTGCCAGCAGCCCTAGGTCGCAGGGATACGCTGAAGCTTTCTTT | TRBJ1-1 | . | . | TRBV5-6
CASSRDTGPQHF | TGTGCCAGCAGCAGGGACACAGGGCCCCAGCATTTT | TRBJ1-5 | . | . | TRBV3-1/TRBV3-2
CASSPSGRRTGNTIYF | TGTGCCAGCTCACCATCGGGCAGGAGGACTGGAAACACCATATATTTT | TRBJ1-3 | . | many | TRBV18
CASSSEGRDTEAFF | TGTGCCAGCAGTTCCGAGGGAAGGGACACTGAAGCTTTCTTT | TRBJ1-1 | . | . | TRBV2
CASSKKASGTSTDTQYF | TGTGCCAGCAGCAAAAAGGCTAGCGGGACTAGCACAGATACGCAGTATTTT | TRBJ2-3 | . | . | TRBV21-1
CASSEQGAGEQYF | TGTGCCAGCAGTGAACAGGGGGCAGGAGAGCAGTACTTC | TRBJ2-7 | TRBD1 | . | TRBV6-1
CASSGGGNEQFF | TGTGCCAGCAGCGGGGGGGGCAATGAGCAGTTCTTC | TRBJ2-1 | TRBD2 | once | TRBV6-6
CASSQVSSPEQYF | TGTGCCAGCAGCCAAGTTTCCTCCCCCGAGCAGTACTTC | TRBJ2-7 | . | . | TRBV4-2
CAISRDRGTEAFF | TGTGCCATCAGTCGGGACAGGGGCACTGAAGCTTTCTTT | TRBJ1-1 | TRBD1 | . | TRBV10-3
CSVISGGLGQQYF | TGCAGCGTGATCAGCGGGGGACTCGGGCAGCAGTACTTC | TRBJ2-7 | TRBD2 | . | TRBV29-1
CAIMASGLRDTQYF | TGTGCCATCATGGCTAGCGGGTTACGCGATACGCAGTATTTT | TRBJ2-3 | TRBD2 | . | TRBV10-3
CASSYGTSGGYTF | TGTGCCAGCAGTTACGGGACATCAGGAGGCTACACCTTC | TRBJ1-2 | . | . | TRBV27
CSVALTLGGNAEAFF | TGCAGCGTGGCCCTCACGTTAGGGGGTAATGCTGAAGCTTTCTTT | TRBJ1-1 | . | few | TRBV29-1
CASSHTDTQYF | TGTGCCAGCAGCCATACAGATACGCAGTATTTT | TRBJ2-3 | . | . | TRBV7-2
CASTPTGRGSNYGYTF | TGTGCCAGTACCCCGACAGGGAGAGGATCTAACTATGGCTACACCTTC | TRBJ1-2 | TRBD1 | . | TRBV19